This passage covers 25 T cell receptor beta chains from one sample sequenced in a study of beta chain features in type 1 diabetes. Reverse transcribing all isolated RNA meant expressed TCRB transcripts were sequenced. Clones were read by immunoSEQ multiplex PCR, and TCRdb kept only the in-frame ones, dropping some. The table lists 350,000 to 450,000 clones, over 11% of them singletons. Material for sequencing was naive CD4+ T cells from blood. Every receptor here comes from a man younger than 45 in good health.

A few counts support this clone. J is TRBJ2-3 and V is TRBV11-3; TRBD1 agrees at 7 bases. V lost 5 bases and J lost 3; bases outside the gene matches: 11. There are 16 residues in the CDR3. Germline V gene lookup returns CDR1 SGHNT and CDR2 YENEEA. The CDR3 protein is CASSRRQGRLTDTQYF. The CDR3 nucleotides are TGTGCCAGCAGCCGGCGACAGGGAAGGCTGACAGATACGCAGTATTTT.

This clone was seen only a few times. This sequence joins TRBV4-2 and TRBJ2-1; 9 nucleotides align to TRBD2. In germline, CDR1 is LGHNA, CDR2 YNFKEQ. The CDR3 spans 16 residues. V trimming: 0 bases; J trimming: 2 bases; junction bases outside the gene matches: 2. CDR3 amino acids: CASSQEGLAAYNEQFF. The DNA of the CDR3 is TGTGCCAGCAGCCAAGAGGGACTAGCAGCCTACAATGAGCAGTTCTTC.

This clone was observed a handful of times. The chain links TRBV6-1 to TRBJ2-1; D uncertain. With 1 base removed from V and 4 bases from J, the gap between germline ends came to 14 bases. The CDR3 length is 16 residues. The germline V gene encodes CDR1 MNHNS and CDR2 SASEGT. This chain's CDR3 is CASSEESSAPYNEQFF. The DNA of the CDR3 is TGTGCCAGCAGTGAAGAGTCATCCGCCCCATACAATGAGCAGTTCTTC.

The V and J genes are TRBV14 and TRBJ1-1, with D perhaps TRBD1 (5 bases). This CDR3 spans 13 amino acids. The germline CDR1 and CDR2 sequences are SGHDN and FVKESK. V was clipped by 4 bases and J by 5 bases, with 11 bases between them. The CDR3 region has the DNA TGTGCCAGCAGCCGAGGGACTAAGACTGAAGCTTTCTTT. Protein sequence: CASSRGTKTEAFF.

This clone was detected only a few times. This chain uses TRBV7-8 with TRBJ1-1, with D tentatively TRBD1 (5 bases). The germline V gene has CDR1 SGHVS and CDR2 FQNEAQ. The CDR3 sequence is 15 residues long. The ends were cut back, 4 bases at V and 3 bases at J, with 15 bases in the middle. The CDR3 sequence: CASSSRGGFDTEAFF. In DNA form, the CDR3 reads TGTGCCAGCAGCTCCCGTGGGGGGTTCGACACTGAAGCTTTCTTT. Using reference TRBV7-8 and TRBJ1-1 for the parts outside the CDR3, the full variable domain is GAGVSQSPRYKVAKRGQDVALRCDPISGHVSLFWYQQALGQGPEFLTYFQNEAQLDKSGLPSDRFFAERPEGSVSTLKIQRTQQEDSAVYLCASSSRGGFDTEAFFGQGTRLTVV.

This chain uses TRBV29-1 with TRBJ1-1; D is perhaps TRBD1 (5 bases). CDR1 and CDR2 from the germline V gene are SQVTM and ANQGSEA. The CDR3 extends over 13 amino acids. Trimming left V 7 bases short and J 0 bases short, with 12 bases between. The CDR3 loop is CSGLWGVNTEAFF. The DNA of the CDR3 is TGCAGCGGCCTATGGGGGGTGAACACTGAAGCTTTCTTT.

The rearrangement uses TRBV9 and TRBJ2-5, with TRBD2 identical over 10 bases. V shed 2 bases and J 2 bases; nucleotides not matched to a gene: 6. Germline loops: CDR1 SGDLS, CDR2 YYNGEE. The CDR3 consists of 16 residues. CDR3 DNA: TGTGCCAGCAGCGTCCGGGCACTAGCGGGGCAAGAGACCCAGTACTTC. Protein product: CASSVRALAGQETQYF.

The chain combines TRBV15 with TRBJ2-2; 8 bases match TRBD2. Germline values: CDR1 LNHNV, CDR2 YYDKDF (reference sequence). V gave up 7 bases and J gave up 5 bases; unmatched junction bases: 6. This CDR3 contains 14 residues. The CDR3 loop is CATILAGLTGELFF. The CDR3 DNA reads TGTGCCACCATCCTAGCGGGTTTGACCGGGGAGCTGTTTTTT.

The rearrangement joins TRBV7-6 to TRBJ1-1; tentatively, D is TRBD1 (6 bases). With 6 bases removed from V and 10 bases from J, the gap between germline ends came to 21 bases. CDR1 is SGHVS and CDR2 is FNYEAQ in the germline V gene. The CDR3 consists of 14 residues. The CDR3 DNA follows: TGTGCCAGCAGTCCCTCTACCGGGACATCCAGAGCTTTCTTT. Its translation: CASSPSTGTSRAFF.

The rearrangement uses TRBV7-8 and TRBJ2-3, with 9 bases identical to TRBD2. The CDR3 runs to 18 residues. Losses at the gene ends were 4 bases for V and 0 bases for J; bases not matched to a gene: 11. Germline values: CDR1 SGHVS, CDR2 FQNEAQ. The CDR3 sequence is CASSSRLAASYSTDTQYF. Here the CDR3 DNA reads TGTGCCAGCAGCTCCAGACTAGCGGCATCATATAGCACAGATACGCAGTATTTT.

This clone was counted only a few times. V gene TRBV7-9 combines with J gene TRBJ2-1; 9 bases are shared with TRBD1. This CDR3 has 15 amino acids. After removal of 4 bases from V and 0 bases from J, the junction contained 1 base not matched to a gene. Germline lookup yields CDR1 SEHNR and CDR2 FQNEAQ (reference sequence). Written as DNA, the CDR3 is TGTGCCAGCAGCTCGACAGGGGGCTCCTACAATGAGCAGTTCTTC. It is translated as CASSSTGGSYNEQFF.

The V gene is TRBV14, the J gene TRBJ2-3; TRBD2 aligns across 12 bases. CDR1 SGHDN and CDR2 FVKESK come from the germline V gene. V gave up 5 bases and J gave up 3 bases; unmatched junction bases: 6. The CDR3 sequence is 16 residues long. The CDR3 nucleotides read TGTGCCAGCAGCGAAGGGGGGACTAGCGGGACAGATACGCAGTATTTT. Encoded protein: CASSEGGTSGTDTQYF.

In this sample, this clone turned up a few times. This chain connects TRBV4-1 to TRBJ2-1; weak D call: TRBD2 (5 bases). This CDR3 is 18 amino acids long. The V gene's germline CDR1 is MGHRA and CDR2 YSYEKL. The V end lost 2 bases, the J end lost 0 bases, and 17 bases lay between the germline ends. CDR3 bases: TGCGCCAGCAGCCAACGAGATGGTCGCACTAGCTCCTACAATGAGCAGTTCTTC. This sequence encodes CASSQRDGRTSSYNEQFF.

The table lists this clone with a few counts. The V call is TRBV5-4, the J call TRBJ2-7; 7 bases are shared with TRBD1. The length of the CDR3 is 13 residues. Germline assignment: CDR1 SGHNT and CDR2 YYREEE (reference sequence). With 4 bases clipped from V and 7 bases from J, the junction kept 8 bases outside the gene matches. CDR3 loop: CASSVWDRHEQYF. The CDR3 nucleotides read TGTGCCAGCAGCGTGTGGGACAGACATGAGCAGTACTTC. Based on the CDR3 plus reference TRBV5-4 and TRBJ2-7, the full variable domain is ETGVTQSPTHLIKTRGQQVTLRCSSQSGHNTVSWYQQALGQGPQFIFQYYREEENGRGNFPPRFSGLQFPNYSSELNVNALELDDSALYLCASSVWDRHEQYFGPGTRLTVT.

The chain combines TRBV9 with TRBJ2-1; 8 bases fit TRBD1. Germline V gene sequence: CDR1 SGDLS, CDR2 YYNGEE. V was pared by 1 base and J by 5 bases, with 5 bases of the junction left unmatched. The CDR3 contains 15 residues. The CDR3 spells CASSVLGTGNNEQFF. For the CDR3, the DNA is TGTGCCAGCAGCGTACTCGGGACAGGTAACAATGAGCAGTTCTTC.

Note on this clone: At one end the junction does not follow the germline gene, possibly because of a read error. The chain uses TRBV19 and TRBJ2-4; 10 bases match TRBD2. Germline loops: CDR1 LNHDA, CDR2 SQIVND (reference sequence). CDR3 length: 14 residues. The CDR3 here is CASSILAGETPRDF. For the CDR3, the DNA is TGTGCCAGTAGTATACTAGCGGGAGAGACTCCCCGGGACTTC.

This clone has only a few counts. This sequence joins TRBV7-8 and TRBJ2-7, with 7 bases matching TRBD1. The V gene end was trimmed by 5 bases and the J gene end by 2 bases; junction bases not matched to a gene: 15. This CDR3 is built from 17 residues. CDR1 and CDR2 from the germline V gene are SGHVS and FQNEAQ. The CDR3 nucleotides are TGTGCCAGCAGCCCACCCTTTGGGGGACAGTGGACCTACGAGCAGTACTTC. This translates into CASSPPFGGQWTYEQYF.

This chain uses TRBV29-1 with TRBJ1-4; D possibly corresponds to TRBD1 (5 bases). The length of the CDR3 is 13 residues. V was pared by 6 bases and J by 7 bases, with 15 bases between. Germline CDR1 is SQVTM and CDR2 is ANQGSEA. The CDR3 sequence: CSVAWGRGEKLFF. CDR3 bases: TGCAGCGTCGCTTGGGGGAGGGGTGAAAAACTGTTTTTT.

At least ten counts were recorded for this clone. This sequence joins TRBV9 and TRBJ2-7, with D possibly TRBD2 on 5 matching bases. The ends were cut back, 4 bases at V and 4 bases at J, with 12 bases in the middle. The CDR3 is 13 amino acids. In germline, CDR1 is SGDLS, CDR2 YYNGEE. CDR3 DNA sequence: TGTGCCAGCAGCCAAGGACTCACATACGAGCAGTACTTC. Its protein is CASSQGLTYEQYF.

The chain carries TRBV30 and TRBJ2-3; D call uncertain. The V end lost 4 bases, the J end lost 3 bases, and 11 bases lay between the germline ends. In germline, CDR1 is GTSNPN, CDR2 SVGIG (reference sequence). This CDR3 spans 13 amino acids. The CDR3 DNA reads as TGTGCCTGGACTATAATGGGGACAGATACGCAGTATTTT. It encodes CAWTIMGTDTQYF.

The chain has TRBV9 and TRBJ1-6; 8 nucleotides align to TRBD1. The CDR3 covers 17 residues. Germline lookup yields CDR1 SGDLS and CDR2 YYNGEE. V dropped 4 bases and J dropped 2; count of bases not matched to a gene: 8. In DNA form, the CDR3 reads TGTGCCAGCAGCCCACCGACAGGGGCGACCTATAATTCACCCCTCCACTTT. It codes for CASSPPTGATYNSPLHF.

The chain has TRBV4-3 and TRBJ2-7, with D possibly TRBD1 on 5 matching bases. CDR1 is LGHNA, CDR2 YSLEER, per germline. The CDR3 runs to 13 residues. Trimming cost V 1 base and J 6 bases, with 10 bases left between them. This chain's CDR3 is CASSQVWGGEQYF. The CDR3 DNA follows: TGCGCCAGCAGCCAAGTCTGGGGCGGCGAGCAGTACTTC.

CDR3 sequence: CASSPLGTGSETQYF. The DNA of the CDR3 is TGTGCCAGCTCACCACTCGGGACAGGGTCAGAGACCCAGTACTTC. This chain connects TRBV18 to TRBJ2-5; 9 bases agree with TRBD1. Germline V CDR1 and CDR2: KGHSH, LQKENI. The CDR3 loop spans 15 amino acids. Unmatched junction bases numbered 4, after V lost 1 base and J lost 4 bases. Full variable domain (rest looked up from reference TRBV18 and TRBJ2-5): NAGVMQNPRHLVRRRGQEARLRCSPMKGHSHVYWYRQLPEEGLKFMVYLQKENIIDESGMPKERFSAEFPKEGPSILRIQQVVRGDSAAYFCASSPLGTGSETQYFGPGTRLLVL.

V usage is TRBV14 and J usage is TRBJ1-6; D gene unclear. Trimming pared 3 bases from V and 1 base from J, leaving 4 bases between. The V gene's germline CDR1 is SGHDN and CDR2 FVKESK. CDR3 size: 14 residues. This CDR3 is CASSHLSYNSPLHF. CDR3 nucleotides: TGTGCCAGCAGCCACCTGTCCTATAATTCACCCCTCCACTTT. Complete variable domain (other parts from reference TRBV14 and TRBJ1-6): EAGVTQFPSHSVIEKGQTVTLRCDPISGHDNLYWYRRVMGKEIKFLLHFVKESKQDESGMPNNRFLAERTGGTYSTLKVQPAELEDSGVYFCASSHLSYNSPLHFGNGTRLTVT.

Comments on this clone: The junction shows a germline mismatch at one end, possibly a read error. The V gene is TRBV2, the J gene TRBJ2-5, with D uncertain. CDR1 is SNHLY and CDR2 is FYNNEI in the germline V gene. This CDR3 has 13 amino acids. In nucleotides, the CDR3 is TGTGCCAGCAGCGAAGGGAAGGTGGAGACCCAGTACTTC. Translated: CASSEGKVETQYF.